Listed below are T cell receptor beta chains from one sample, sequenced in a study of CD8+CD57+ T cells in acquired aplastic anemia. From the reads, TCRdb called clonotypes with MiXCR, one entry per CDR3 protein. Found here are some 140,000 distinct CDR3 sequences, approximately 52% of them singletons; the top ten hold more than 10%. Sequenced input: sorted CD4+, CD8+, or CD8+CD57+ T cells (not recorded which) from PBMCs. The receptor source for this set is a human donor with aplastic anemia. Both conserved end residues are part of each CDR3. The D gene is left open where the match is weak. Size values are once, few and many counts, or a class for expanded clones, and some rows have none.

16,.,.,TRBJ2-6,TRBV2,CASTQGRLSGANVLTF,TGTGCCAGCACGCAGGGCAGGCTGAGCGGGGCCAACGTCCTGACTTTC
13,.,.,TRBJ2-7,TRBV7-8,CASSQLLGYEQYF,TGTGCCAGCAGCCAGCTTCTAGGCTACGAGCAGTACTTC
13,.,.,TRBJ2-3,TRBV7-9,CASRTGTGDTQYF,TGTGCCAGCAGAACGGGAACCGGGGATACGCAGTATTTT
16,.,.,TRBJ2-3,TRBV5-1,CASSLEPGLLTDTQYF,TGCGCCAGCAGCTTGGAGCCGGGACTCCTCACAGATACGCAGTATTTT
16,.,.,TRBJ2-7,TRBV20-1,CSARDLVRGNSYEQYF,TGCAGTGCTAGAGATTTGGTGCGGGGTAACTCCTACGAGCAGTACTTC
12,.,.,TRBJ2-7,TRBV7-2,CTSSLGLDEQYF,TGTACCAGCAGCCTGGGACTGGACGAGCAGTACTTC
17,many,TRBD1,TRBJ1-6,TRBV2,CASSVTPQGIRGSPLHF,TGTGCCAGCAGTGTAACCCCACAGGGGATTAGGGGCTCACCCCTCCACTTT
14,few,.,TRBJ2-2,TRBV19,CASSRQANTGELFF,TGTGCCAGTAGCCGACAGGCCAACACCGGGGAGCTGTTTTTT
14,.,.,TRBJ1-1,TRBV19,CASRTRTANTEAFF,TGTGCCAGTAGAACCCGGACAGCGAACACTGAAGCTTTCTTT
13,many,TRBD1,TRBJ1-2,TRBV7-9,CASSLGDSYGYTF,TGTGCCAGCAGCTTAGGGGACAGCTATGGCTACACCTTC
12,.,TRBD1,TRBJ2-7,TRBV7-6,CASSLAGQGSVF,TGTGCCAGCAGCTTAGCTGGACAGGGCTCAGTCTTC
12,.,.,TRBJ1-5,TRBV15,CATSRDLKPQHF,TGTGCCACCAGCAGAGATCTCAAGCCCCAGCATTTT
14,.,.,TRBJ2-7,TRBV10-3,CAISDGASFYEQYF,TGTGCCATCAGTGACGGTGCTAGCTTCTACGAGCAGTACTTC
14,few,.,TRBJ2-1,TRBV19,CASSTRPGTDEQFF,TGTGCCAGTAGCACCCGTCCGGGGACCGATGAGCAGTTCTTC
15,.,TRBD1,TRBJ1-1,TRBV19,CASSIGQGVNTEAFF,TGTGCCAGTAGTATCGGACAGGGGGTGAACACTGAAGCTTTCTTT
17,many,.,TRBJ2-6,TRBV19,CASSIPRQDIGANVLTF,TGTGCCAGTAGTATTCCCCGACAGGACATTGGGGCCAACGTCCTGACTTTC
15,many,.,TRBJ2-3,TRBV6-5,CASSFMDISTDTQYF,TGTGCCAGCAGTTTCATGGACATAAGCACAGATACGCAGTATTTT
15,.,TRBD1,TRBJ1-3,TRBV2,CASSPDRGRGNTIYF,TGTGCCAGCAGTCCGGACAGGGGACGCGGAAACACCATATATTTT
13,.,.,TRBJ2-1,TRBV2,CASSVWDTNEQFF,TGTGCCAGCAGTGTTTGGGACACCAATGAGCAGTTCTTC
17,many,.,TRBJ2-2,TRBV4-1,CASSPRYGGQGTGELFF,TGCGCCAGCAGCCCACGGTATGGCGGGCAGGGCACCGGGGAGCTGTTTTTT
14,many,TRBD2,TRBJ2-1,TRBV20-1,CSATLADVYNEQFF,TGCAGTGCCACCCTAGCGGACGTGTACAATGAGCAGTTCTTC
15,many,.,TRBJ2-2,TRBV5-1,CASSPRPFNTGELFF,TGCGCCAGCAGCCCCCGGCCCTTCAACACCGGGGAGCTGTTTTTT
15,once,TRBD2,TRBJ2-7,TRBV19,CASSMGLARWYEQYF,TGTGCCAGTAGTATGGGACTAGCGCGTTGGTACGAGCAGTACTTC
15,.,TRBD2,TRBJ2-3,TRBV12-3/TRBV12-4,CASSGFSGGLDTQYF,TGTGCCAGCAGCGGATTCAGCGGGGGGTTGGATACGCAGTATTTT
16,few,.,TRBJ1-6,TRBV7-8,CASSVEVASGNSPLHF,TGTGCCAGCAGCGTAGAAGTAGCGTCAGGGAATTCACCCCTCCACTTT
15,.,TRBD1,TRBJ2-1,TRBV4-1,CASGHEQGDYNEQFF,TGCGCCAGCGGCCATGAACAGGGGGACTACAATGAGCAGTTCTTC
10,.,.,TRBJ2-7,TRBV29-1,CSVGGDEQYF,TGCAGCGTTGGGGGCGACGAGCAGTACTTC
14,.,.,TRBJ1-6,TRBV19,CASSIGLSNSPLHF,TGTGCCAGTAGTATTGGACTCTCGAATTCACCCCTCCACTTT
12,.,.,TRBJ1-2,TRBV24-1,CAISDSETSYTF,TGTGCCATCAGTGATTCTGAGACCTCCTACACCTTC
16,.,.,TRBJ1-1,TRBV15,CATSRAEGILNTEAFF,TGTGCCACCAGCAGGGCCGAGGGGATATTGAACACTGAAGCTTTCTTT
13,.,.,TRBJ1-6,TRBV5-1,CASSPEGTSPLHF,TGCGCCAGCAGCCCCGAGGGAACTTCACCCCTCCACTTT
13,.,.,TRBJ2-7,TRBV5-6,CASSLPGTYEQYF,TGTGCCAGCAGCCTCCCGGGCACCTACGAGCAGTACTTC
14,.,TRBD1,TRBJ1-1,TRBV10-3,CAIRYRGMGTEAFF,TGTGCCATCAGATACAGGGGCATGGGGACTGAAGCTTTCTTT
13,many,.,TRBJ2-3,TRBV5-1,CASKGGVTDTQYF,TGCGCCAGCAAGGGGGGGGTCACAGATACGCAGTATTTT
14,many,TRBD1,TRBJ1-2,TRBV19,CASSPSTGFYGYTF,TGTGCCAGTAGTCCATCGACAGGGTTCTATGGCTACACCTTC
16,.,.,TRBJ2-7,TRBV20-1,CSARGRLTGDSYEQYF,TGCAGTGCTAGAGGGCGGTTGACGGGGGATTCCTACGAGCAGTACTTC
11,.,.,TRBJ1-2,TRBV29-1,CSVGQGEGYTF,TGCAGCGTTGGCCAGGGAGAGGGCTACACCTTC
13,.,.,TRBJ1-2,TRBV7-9,CASSLARQLGYTF,TGTGCCAGCAGCCTAGCTCGTCAGTTGGGCTACACCTTC
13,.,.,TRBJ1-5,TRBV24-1,CAQRARSNQPQHF,TGTGCCCAGAGGGCAAGGAGCAATCAGCCCCAGCATTTT
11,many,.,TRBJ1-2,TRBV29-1,CSVGREGGYTF,TGCAGCGTTGGGCGGGAAGGTGGCTACACCTTC
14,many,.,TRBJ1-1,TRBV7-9,CASSLGRSLIEAFF,TGTGCCAGCAGCTTGGGCAGGAGCCTTATTGAAGCTTTCTTT
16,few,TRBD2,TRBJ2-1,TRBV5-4,CASSLVPGGSDNEQFF,TGTGCCAGCAGCTTGGTTCCGGGGGGGAGCGACAATGAGCAGTTCTTC
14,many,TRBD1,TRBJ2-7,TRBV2,CASKTGDGSYEQYF,TGTGCCAGCAAGACAGGGGACGGGTCCTACGAGCAGTACTTC
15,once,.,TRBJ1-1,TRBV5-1,CTSRLGASMNTEAFF,TGCACCAGCAGGTTGGGGGCCAGCATGAACACTGAAGCTTTCTTT
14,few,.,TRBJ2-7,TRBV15,CATSEDSDRYEQYF,TGTGCCACCAGCGAAGACAGCGACCGCTACGAGCAGTACTTC
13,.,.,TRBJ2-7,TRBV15,CATSRDRVYEQYF,TGTGCCACCAGCAGAGATCGAGTATACGAGCAGTACTTC
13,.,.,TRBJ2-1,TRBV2,CASSRWGYNEQFF,TGTGCCAGCAGCCGTTGGGGCTACAATGAGCAGTTCTTC
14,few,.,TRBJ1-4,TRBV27,CASSLRGVGEKLFF,TGTGCCAGCAGTTTGCGGGGGGTAGGTGAAAAACTGTTTTTT
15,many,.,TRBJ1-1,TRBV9,CASSVEGGINTEAFF,TGTGCCAGCAGCGTAGAGGGGGGGATTAACACTGAAGCTTTCTTT
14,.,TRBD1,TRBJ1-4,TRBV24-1,CATSDSGGPEKLFF,TGTGCCACCAGTGATTCAGGGGGGCCGGAAAAACTGTTTTTT
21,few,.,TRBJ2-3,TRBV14,CASSQDRGRVGYSAHTDTQYF,TGTGCCAGCAGCCAAGATCGGGGCAGGGTCGGGTACTCGGCGCACACAGATACGCAGTATTTT
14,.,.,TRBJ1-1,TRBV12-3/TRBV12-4,CASSFRQAEDEAFF,TGTGCCAGCAGTTTCCGGCAGGCGGAGGACGAAGCTTTCTTT